The next 26 T cell receptor beta chains were all read from a single sample in a study of T cell changes during pregnancy in multiple sclerosis. Measured with immunoSEQ multiplex PCR; TCRdb has only the in-frame clones, and not every one. The sample has roughly 46,000 clones; almost 95% are singletons. Sequences were derived from peripheral blood, sampled in the third trimester of pregnancy. Receptors originate from a female donor with multiple sclerosis, enrolled in a pregnancy study.

CDR3 sequence reads: CASSPGLAGNNEQFF. CDR3 nucleotides: TGTGCCAGCAGCCCCGGACTAGCGGGGAACAATGAGCAGTTCTTC. V is TRBV7-9 and J is TRBJ2-1; 12 bases agree with TRBD2. Germline CDR1 is SEHNR and CDR2 is FQNEAQ (reference sequence). The CDR3 spans 15 residues. V was pared by 5 bases and J by 5 bases, with 4 bases of the junction left unmatched.

The chain has TRBV4-3 and TRBJ2-5; maybe TRBD2 (5 bases). The germline gives CDR1 LGHNA, CDR2 YSLEER. V was trimmed by 0 bases and J by 5 bases, leaving 13 bases between them. The CDR3 has 15 residues. In DNA, the CDR3 is TGCGCCAGCAGCCAAGATAGGTTGCGGGTGGAGACCCAGTACTTC. This codes for CASSQDRLRVETQYF.

For the CDR3, the DNA is TGTGCCAGCAGCGTAGAAGGGAGACCGGTTGGGGAGACCCAGTACTTC. Its protein product is CASSVEGRPVGETQYF. The chain uses TRBV9 and TRBJ2-5, with a tentative D call TRBD2 (5 bases). Looked up from germline, CDR1 is SGDLS and CDR2 is YYNGEE. The ends were cut back, 0 bases at V and 5 bases at J, with 17 bases in the middle. The CDR3 totals 16 residues.

This clone came up a few times. V gene TRBV6-1 combines with J gene TRBJ2-3; D unclear. Trimming removed 5 bases at V and 3 bases at J, with 6 bases between. The germline gives CDR1 MNHNS, CDR2 SASEGT. This CDR3 has 12 residues. For the CDR3, the DNA is TGTGCCAGCAGTCCAGGAACAGATACGCAGTATTTT. Translated: CASSPGTDTQYF.

J is TRBJ2-1 and V is TRBV4-1, with D perhaps TRBD1 (6 bases). The CDR3 loop spans 16 amino acids. Trimming removed 1 base from V and 6 bases from J, with 16 bases in between. CDR1 is MGHRA and CDR2 is YSYEKL in the germline V gene. CDR3 loop: CASSQGPLTGINEQFF. CDR3 coding DNA: TGCGCCAGCAGCCAAGGCCCCTTGACAGGTATCAATGAGCAGTTCTTC.

This chain connects TRBV5-1 to TRBJ2-7, with 7 bases aligning to TRBD2. Germline values: CDR1 SGHRS, CDR2 YFSETQ. The CDR3 spans 13 residues. With V trimmed by 4 bases and J by 2 bases, 3 bases remained unmatched. CDR3 amino acids: CASSPAGTYEQYF. The CDR3 DNA follows: TGCGCCAGCAGCCCAGCGGGGACCTACGAGCAGTACTTC.

The rearrangement uses TRBV7-9 and TRBJ2-2, with TRBD2 matching over 7 bases. V trimming: 2 bases; J trimming: 4 bases; junction bases outside the gene matches: 4. Germline V gene sequence: CDR1 SEHNR, CDR2 FQNEAQ (reference sequence). This CDR3 is 15 amino acids long. The CDR3 region is CASSLRASGTGELFF. CDR3 nucleotides: TGTGCCAGCAGCTTAAGAGCTAGCGGCACCGGGGAGCTGTTTTTT. Looking up the rest from reference TRBV7-9 and TRBJ2-2 gives the full variable domain: DTGVSQNPRHKITKRGQNVTFRCDPISEHNRLYWYRQTLGQGPEFLTYFQNEAQLEKSRLLSDRFSAERPKGSFSTLEIQRTEQGDSAMYLCASSLRASGTGELFFGEGSRLTVL.

The chain uses TRBV27 and TRBJ2-3; TRBD2 aligns across 12 bases. The CDR3 has 16 residues. Looked up from germline, CDR1 is MNHEY and CDR2 is SMNVEV (reference sequence). J lost 2 bases, V lost 6 bases, and 6 bases had no gene match. DNA of the CDR3: TGTGCCAGCAGGCTTGGACTAGCGGGGATCACAGATACGCAGTATTTT. Protein product: CASRLGLAGITDTQYF.

The chain combines TRBV6-1 with TRBJ2-2; 8 nucleotides match TRBD1. Germline trimming cut 2 bases from V and 2 bases from J; bases unmatched to any gene: 7. The germline V gene has CDR1 MNHNS and CDR2 SASEGT. The CDR3 is 17 residues long. CDR3 amino acids: CASSERGQGANTGELFF. The CDR3 bases are TGTGCCAGCAGTGAAAGAGGGCAGGGGGCAAACACCGGGGAGCTGTTTTTT.

Here the CDR3 reads CSGKKVRATEAFF. The CDR3 bases are TGCAGCGGGAAGAAGGTCAGGGCGACTGAAGCTTTCTTT. This chain connects TRBV29-1 to TRBJ1-1; the D gene is possibly TRBD1 (5 bases). Germline V CDR1 and CDR2: SQVTM, ANQGSEA. The CDR3 contains 13 residues. Trimming removed 7 bases at V and 5 bases at J, with 17 bases between.

The chain couples TRBV19 to TRBJ2-7; maybe TRBD1 (6 bases). CDR1 and CDR2 from the germline V gene are LNHDA and SQIVND (reference sequence). The CDR3 contains 13 residues. Trimming took off 6 bases at V and 7 bases at J, with 16 bases between the two ends. CDR3 region: CASRDSGAWEQYF. The CDR3 DNA reads TGTGCCAGTAGGGACAGTGGAGCTTGGGAGCAGTACTTC.

As DNA, the CDR3 is TGTGCCAGCAGTGACTCGGGACAGGGATACAATGAGCAGTTCTTC. Residues: CASSDSGQGYNEQFF. The chain couples TRBV6-4 to TRBJ2-1; 9 nucleotides align to TRBD1. The CDR3 covers 15 residues. Losses at the gene ends were 0 bases for V and 4 bases for J; bases not matched to a gene: 1. The V gene's germline CDR1 is MRHNA and CDR2 SNTAGT.

The genes are TRBV7-9 and TRBJ1-1; D ambiguous. The CDR3 totals 13 residues. Looked up from germline, CDR1 is SEHNR and CDR2 is FQNEAQ (reference sequence). Trimming stripped 5 bases from V and 1 base from J, with 8 bases between. The CDR3 DNA reads as TGTGCCAGCAGCCAGACACCGAACACTGAAGCTTTCTTT. It yields the protein CASSQTPNTEAFF.

This sequence joins TRBV5-6 and TRBJ2-7; TRBD1 matches at 9 bases. With 1 base clipped from V and 2 bases from J, the junction kept 4 bases outside the gene matches. Germline lookup yields CDR1 SGHDT and CDR2 YYEEEE. This CDR3 has 15 amino acids. The CDR3 reads CASSLTGQGTYEQYF. In DNA, the CDR3 is TGTGCCAGCAGCTTGACGGGACAGGGCACCTACGAGCAGTACTTC. The full variable domain, rest sourced from reference TRBV5-6 and TRBJ2-7, is DAGVTQSPTHLIKTRGQQVTLRCSPKSGHDTVSWYQQALGQGPQFIFQYYEEEERQRGNFPDRFSGHQFPNYSSELNVNALLLGDSALYLCASSLTGQGTYEQYFGPGTRLTVT.

As for this clone: Other nucleotide sequences in the sample specify the same CDR3. The rearrangement joins TRBV6-5 to TRBJ1-4, with D possibly matching TRBD1 (6 bases). The germline gives CDR1 MNHEY, CDR2 SVGAGI. The CDR3 has 12 amino acids. With 7 bases removed from V and 8 bases from J, the gap between germline ends came to 11 bases. CDR3 amino acids: CASTTTGEKLFF. CDR3 in DNA: TGTGCCAGCACCACTACAGGGGAAAAACTGTTTTTT.

V usage is TRBV14 and J usage is TRBJ2-7; 9 bases map to TRBD2. V lost 4 bases, J lost 0 bases, and 4 bases stayed unmatched. The CDR3 is made up of 15 amino acids. CDR1 is SGHDN, CDR2 FVKESK, per germline. DNA for the CDR3: TGTGCCAGCAGCCCCGGTAGCGGGAGCTCCTACGAGCAGTACTTC. Translated, it gives CASSPGSGSSYEQYF.

The gene calls are TRBV5-1 and TRBJ2-5, with D perhaps TRBD2 (5 bases). The J call is in doubt because the DNA end fits TRBJ2-7 better. The CDR3 spans 15 residues. Germline V CDR1 and CDR2: SGHRS, YFSETQ. The CDR3 spells CASSRLDGESYEQYF. CDR3 DNA sequence: TGCGCCAGCAGCCGACTGGACGGGGAGTCCTACGAGCAGTACTTC.

This chain links TRBV2 with TRBJ2-1, with D possibly matching TRBD2 (6 bases). Trimming removed 4 bases from V and 15 bases from J, with 10 bases in between. The CDR3 is made up of 10 amino acids. Germline assignment: CDR1 SNHLY and CDR2 FYNNEI. In DNA form, the CDR3 reads TGTGCCAGCAGTGCCGGGGGTCCGTTCTTC. This encodes CASSAGGPFF.

The chain employs TRBV19 and TRBJ1-5; 11 nucleotides line up with TRBD1. This CDR3 contains 16 residues. Germline trimming cut 6 bases from V and 2 bases from J; bases unmatched to any gene: 6. Germline CDR1 LNHDA, CDR2 SQIVND (reference sequence). The CDR3 coding sequence is TGTGCCAGTAGCGGACAGGGGGCTTGGGGCAATCAGCCCCAGCATTTT. Translated, it gives CASSGQGAWGNQPQHF.

The chain carries TRBV9 and TRBJ2-1; TRBD2 matches 9 bases. Trimming took 4 bases from V and 0 from J; bases not matched to a gene: 8. CDR1 and CDR2 (germline): SGDLS, YYNGEE. The CDR3 has 17 amino acids. The CDR3 DNA is TGTGCCAGCAGCCCTTCTAGCGGGGTTAGCTCCTACAATGAGCAGTTCTTC. Translating it yields CASSPSSGVSSYNEQFF.

J is TRBJ2-2 and V is TRBV5-4, with 7 positions matching TRBD2. The germline CDR1 and CDR2 sequences are SGHNT and YYREEE (reference sequence). The CDR3 contains 12 residues. V lost 4 bases and J lost 6; bases outside the gene matches: 0. CDR3 sequence reads: CASSLAAGELFF. CDR3 nucleotide sequence: TGTGCCAGCAGCCTAGCGGCCGGGGAGCTGTTTTTT.

This chain uses TRBV6-1 with TRBJ1-3; TRBD1 aligns across 7 bases. The CDR3 loop spans 17 amino acids. The V segment lost 0 bases and the J segment 0 bases; nucleotides outside the gene matches: 5. In germline, CDR1 is MNHNS, CDR2 SASEGT. The DNA for the CDR3 is TGTGCCAGCAGTGAAGCGACAGGGCCGGTCTCTGGAAACACCATATATTTT. This encodes CASSEATGPVSGNTIYF.

This chain uses TRBV19 with TRBJ1-2; 8 bases align to TRBD1. Germline-derived CDR1 and CDR2 are LNHDA and SQIVND (reference sequence). Trimming cost V 4 bases and J 2 bases; bases outside gene matches: 6. CDR3 length: 15 residues. The CDR3 sequence: CASSRGQDGNYGYTF. CDR3 nucleotides: TGTGCCAGTAGTAGGGGACAGGATGGCAACTATGGCTACACCTTC.

The chain carries TRBV7-2 and TRBJ2-1; TRBD2 might be the D (5 bases). The CDR3 extends over 14 amino acids. Germline loops: CDR1 SGHTA, CDR2 FQGNSA. V lost 5 bases and J lost 6, with 14 bases in between. CDR3 DNA: TGTGCCAGCAGCCGGGGTCGAGAGGCCAATGAGCAGTTCTTC. Its translation: CASSRGREANEQFF.

The genes are TRBV28 and TRBJ2-6; D is ambiguous. The CDR3 is made up of 13 amino acids. Germline V gives CDR1 MDHEN, CDR2 SYDVKM. V shed 6 bases and J shed 1 base, with 4 bases lying between them. The CDR3 here is CASRLSGANVLTF. The DNA of the CDR3 is TGTGCCAGCAGACTATCTGGGGCCAACGTCCTGACTTTC.

The chain uses TRBV7-2 and TRBJ2-1; TRBD2 aligns across 11 bases. The germline CDR1 and CDR2 sequences are SGHTA and FQGNSA. This CDR3 has 19 amino acids. With 7 bases clipped from V and 0 bases from J, the junction kept 14 bases outside the gene matches. The chain's CDR3 is CASTLGKTSGGNSYNEQFF. DNA for the CDR3: TGTGCCAGCACCCTTGGGAAAACTAGCGGGGGCAACTCCTACAATGAGCAGTTCTTC. The variable domain in full, completed from reference TRBV7-2 and TRBJ2-1, reads GAGVSQSPSNKVTEKGKDVELRCDPISGHTALYWYRQSLGQGLEFLIYFQGNSAPDKSGLPSDRFSAERTGGSVSTLTIQRTQQEDSAVYLCASTLGKTSGGNSYNEQFFGPGTRLTVL.